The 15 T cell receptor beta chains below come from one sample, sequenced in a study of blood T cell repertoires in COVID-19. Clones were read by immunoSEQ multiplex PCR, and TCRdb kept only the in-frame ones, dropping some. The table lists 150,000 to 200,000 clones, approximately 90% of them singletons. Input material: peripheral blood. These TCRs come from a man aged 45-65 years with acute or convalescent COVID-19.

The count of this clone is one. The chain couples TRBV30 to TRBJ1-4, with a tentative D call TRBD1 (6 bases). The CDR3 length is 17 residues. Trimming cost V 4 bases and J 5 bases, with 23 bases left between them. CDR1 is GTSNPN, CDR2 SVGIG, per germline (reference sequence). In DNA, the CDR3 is TGTGCCTGGAAAGGTTATAGGTTGGACAGCCCCAATGAAAAACTGTTTTTT. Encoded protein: CAWKGYRLDSPNEKLFF.

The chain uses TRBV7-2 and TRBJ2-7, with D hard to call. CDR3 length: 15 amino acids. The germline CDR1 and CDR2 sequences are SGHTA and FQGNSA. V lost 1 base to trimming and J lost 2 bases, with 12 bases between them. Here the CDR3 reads CASSLGDGSTYEQYV. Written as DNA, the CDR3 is TGTGCCAGCAGCTTAGGCGACGGGTCCACCTACGAGCAGTACGTC.

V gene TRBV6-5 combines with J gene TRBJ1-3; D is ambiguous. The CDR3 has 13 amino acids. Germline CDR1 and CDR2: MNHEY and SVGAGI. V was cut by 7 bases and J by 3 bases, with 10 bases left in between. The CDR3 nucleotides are TGTGCCAGCACCCCTGGGCTTGGAAACACCATATATTTT. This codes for CASTPGLGNTIYF.

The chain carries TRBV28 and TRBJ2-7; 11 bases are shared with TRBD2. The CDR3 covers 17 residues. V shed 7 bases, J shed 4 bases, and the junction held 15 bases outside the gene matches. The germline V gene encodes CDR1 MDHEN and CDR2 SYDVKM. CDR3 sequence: CASTVDLAGGPGYEQYF. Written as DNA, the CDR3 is TGTGCCAGCACCGTAGACTTAGCGGGAGGGCCGGGATACGAGCAGTACTTC.

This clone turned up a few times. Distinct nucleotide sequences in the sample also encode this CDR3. CDR3 sequence: CAWSRGTEAFF. CDR3 sequence (DNA): TGTGCCTGGAGCAGGGGGACTGAAGCTTTCTTT. The chain couples TRBV30 to TRBJ1-1; 7 nucleotides agree with TRBD1. CDR3 length: 11 amino acids. V dropped 3 bases and J dropped 5; count of bases not matched to a gene: 0. CDR1 is GTSNPN, CDR2 SVGIG, per germline (reference sequence). The full variable domain, in which reference TRBV30 and TRBJ1-1 provide the parts outside the CDR3, is SQTIHQWPATLVQPVGSPLSLECTVEGTSNPNLYWYRQAAGRGLQLLFYSVGIGQISSEVPQNLSASRPQDRQFILSSKKLLLSDSGFYLCAWSRGTEAFFGQGTRLTVV.

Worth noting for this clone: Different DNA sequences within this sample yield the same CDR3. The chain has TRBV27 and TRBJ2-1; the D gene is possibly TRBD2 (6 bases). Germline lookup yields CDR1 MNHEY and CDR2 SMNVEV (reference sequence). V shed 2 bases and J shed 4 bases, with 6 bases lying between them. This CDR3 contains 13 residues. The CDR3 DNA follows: TGTGCCAGCAGTTTACGGGGGTACAATGAGCAGTTCTTC. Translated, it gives CASSLRGYNEQFF.

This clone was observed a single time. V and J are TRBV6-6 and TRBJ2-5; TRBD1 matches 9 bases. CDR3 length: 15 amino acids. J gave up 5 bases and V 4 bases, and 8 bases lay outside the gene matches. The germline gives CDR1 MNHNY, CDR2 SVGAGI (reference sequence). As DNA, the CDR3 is TGTGCCAGCAGTTTCCCCGGGACAGGGAGGGAGACCCAGTACTTC. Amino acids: CASSFPGTGRETQYF.

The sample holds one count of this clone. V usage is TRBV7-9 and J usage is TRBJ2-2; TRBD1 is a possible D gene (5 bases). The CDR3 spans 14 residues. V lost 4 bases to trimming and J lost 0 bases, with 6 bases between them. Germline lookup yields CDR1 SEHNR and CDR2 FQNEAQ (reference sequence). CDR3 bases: TGTGCCAGCAGCTCAGGGACGAACACCGGGGAGCTGTTTTTT. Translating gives CASSSGTNTGELFF.

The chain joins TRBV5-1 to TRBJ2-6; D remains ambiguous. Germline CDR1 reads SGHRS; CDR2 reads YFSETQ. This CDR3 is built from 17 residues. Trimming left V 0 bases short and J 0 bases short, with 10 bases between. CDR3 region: CASSLVSRPSGANVLTF. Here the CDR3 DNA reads TGCGCCAGCAGCTTGGTCTCCAGGCCCTCTGGGGCCAACGTCCTGACTTTC.

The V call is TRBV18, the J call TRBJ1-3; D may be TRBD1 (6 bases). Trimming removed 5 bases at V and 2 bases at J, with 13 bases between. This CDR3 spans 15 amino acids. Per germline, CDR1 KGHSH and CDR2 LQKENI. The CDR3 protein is CASSSSQGTGNTIYF. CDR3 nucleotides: TGTGCCAGCTCATCCTCCCAGGGGACTGGAAACACCATATATTTT.

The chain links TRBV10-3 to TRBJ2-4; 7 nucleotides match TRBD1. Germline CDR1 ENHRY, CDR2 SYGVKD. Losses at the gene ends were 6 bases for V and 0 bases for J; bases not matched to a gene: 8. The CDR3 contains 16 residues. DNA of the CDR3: TGTGCCATCAGCGAGACAGGGACCCTAGCCAAAAACATTCAGTACTTC. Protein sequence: CAISETGTLAKNIQYF.

CDR3 sequence (DNA): TGTGCCAGCAGCTTATTTGCGGGGACGGATGAAAAACTGTTTTTT. Amino acids: CASSLFAGTDEKLFF. The J gene is TRBJ1-4, the V gene TRBV7-8, with D possibly matching TRBD1 (5 bases). Trimming shortened V by 2 bases and J by 6 bases, and 13 bases separated the two germline ends. The CDR3 is 15 amino acids. Germline assignment: CDR1 SGHVS and CDR2 FQNEAQ.

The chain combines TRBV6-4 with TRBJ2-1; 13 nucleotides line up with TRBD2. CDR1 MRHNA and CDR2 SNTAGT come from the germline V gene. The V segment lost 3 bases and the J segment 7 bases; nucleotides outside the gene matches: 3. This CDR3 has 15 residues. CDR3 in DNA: TGTGCCAGCAGTGAACTAGCGGGGGGGCCGAATGAGCAGTTCTTC. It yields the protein CASSELAGGPNEQFF.

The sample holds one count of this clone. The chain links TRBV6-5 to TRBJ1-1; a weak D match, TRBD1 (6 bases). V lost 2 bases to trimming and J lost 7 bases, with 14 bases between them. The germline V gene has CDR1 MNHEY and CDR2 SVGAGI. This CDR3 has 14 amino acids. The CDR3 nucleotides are TGTGCCAGCAGTTACAGCGGGGGCAGGAATGAAGCTTTCTTT. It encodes CASSYSGGRNEAFF.

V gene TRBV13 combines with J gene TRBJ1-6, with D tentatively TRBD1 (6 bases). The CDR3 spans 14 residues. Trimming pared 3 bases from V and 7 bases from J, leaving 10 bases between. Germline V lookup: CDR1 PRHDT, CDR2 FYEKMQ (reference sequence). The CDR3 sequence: CASSLGHQNSPLHF. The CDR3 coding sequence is TGTGCCAGCAGCTTGGGACACCAAAATTCACCCCTCCACTTT.